What follows are 7 T cell receptor beta chains derived from one specimen sequenced in a study of blood T cell repertoires in COVID-19. Generated by immunoSEQ multiplex PCR, the TCRdb table keeps only in-frame clones and is missing some. The data show about 140,000 clones, approximately 80% seen once. The sequenced material came from peripheral blood. All receptors derive from a man aged 65 to 85 who had recovered from COVID-19.

The chain is built from TRBV7-9 and TRBJ2-1; D is perhaps TRBD1 (6 bases). This CDR3 has 18 amino acids. CDR1 is SEHNR and CDR2 is FQNEAQ in the germline V gene (reference sequence). V was clipped by 5 bases and J by 0 bases, with 20 bases between them. The CDR3, as DNA: TGTGCCAGCAGCACGAGAAAAGCACAGGGCCGCTCCTACAATGAGCAGTTCTTC. Amino acid sequence: CASSTRKAQGRSYNEQFF.

A few counts support this clone. The V and J genes are TRBV2 and TRBJ2-7; D gene ambiguous. The CDR3 spans 13 residues. Germline loops: CDR1 SNHLY, CDR2 FYNNEI. V lost 4 bases and J lost 0, with 7 bases in between. For the CDR3, the DNA is TGTGCCAGCAGTGCCGGTAGCTCCTACGAGCAGTACTTC. It translates to CASSAGSSYEQYF.

The chain links TRBV27 to TRBJ1-1, with 9 bases lining up with TRBD1. J gave up 3 bases and V 5 bases, and 7 bases lay outside the gene matches. This CDR3 has 15 amino acids. The germline V gene has CDR1 MNHEY and CDR2 SMNVEV (reference sequence). The CDR3 bases are TGTGCCAGCAGTGCGAAACAGGGGGCGGACACTGAAGCTTTCTTT. It yields the protein CASSAKQGADTEAFF.

This chain connects TRBV11-2 to TRBJ2-7; the D gene is possibly TRBD2 (5 bases). The germline gives CDR1 SGHAT, CDR2 FQNNGV. This CDR3 comprises 15 residues. V lost 1 base and J lost 0, with 10 bases in between. Here the CDR3 reads CASSLGVSASYEQYF. CDR3 nucleotide sequence: TGTGCCAGCAGCTTAGGGGTTAGCGCCTCCTACGAGCAGTACTTC.

The V and J genes are TRBV19 and TRBJ2-1, with a tentative D call TRBD1 (6 bases). V lost 5 bases, J lost 10 bases, and 18 bases lay in between. This CDR3 spans 14 amino acids. Germline CDR1 and CDR2: LNHDA and SQIVND (reference sequence). CDR3 nucleotide sequence: TGTGCCAGTAGTGGGTGGACAGCCAAAGAGGAGCAGTTCTTC. This translates into CASSGWTAKEEQFF.

This clone was detected only a few times. CDR3 protein: CASSPRQGFYGYTF. As DNA, the CDR3 is TGTGCCAGCAGCCCGAGACAGGGTTTCTATGGCTACACCTTC. This sequence joins TRBV5-8 and TRBJ1-2, with 7 bases identical to TRBD1. This CDR3 spans 14 amino acids. CDR1 and CDR2 (germline): SGHTS, YDEGEE. The V and J ends lost 4 bases and 4 bases, in that order; junction bases with no gene match: 7.

The chain carries TRBV19 and TRBJ2-7; the D gene is possibly TRBD2 (6 bases). Germline lookup yields CDR1 LNHDA and CDR2 SQIVND (reference sequence). Deletions cut 4 bases from V and 3 bases from J, with 19 bases between. The CDR3 spans 16 residues. The CDR3 here is CASSSSQRELNYEQYF. The CDR3 bases are TGTGCCAGTAGTAGTTCCCAACGGGAGCTCAACTACGAGCAGTACTTC. Supplemented by reference TRBV19 and TRBJ2-7, the full variable domain reads DGGITQSPKYLFRKEGQNVTLSCEQNLNHDAMYWYRQDPGQGLRLIYYSQIVNDFQKGDIAEGYSVSREKKESFPLTVTSAQKNPTAFYLCASSSSQRELNYEQYFGPGTRLTVT.